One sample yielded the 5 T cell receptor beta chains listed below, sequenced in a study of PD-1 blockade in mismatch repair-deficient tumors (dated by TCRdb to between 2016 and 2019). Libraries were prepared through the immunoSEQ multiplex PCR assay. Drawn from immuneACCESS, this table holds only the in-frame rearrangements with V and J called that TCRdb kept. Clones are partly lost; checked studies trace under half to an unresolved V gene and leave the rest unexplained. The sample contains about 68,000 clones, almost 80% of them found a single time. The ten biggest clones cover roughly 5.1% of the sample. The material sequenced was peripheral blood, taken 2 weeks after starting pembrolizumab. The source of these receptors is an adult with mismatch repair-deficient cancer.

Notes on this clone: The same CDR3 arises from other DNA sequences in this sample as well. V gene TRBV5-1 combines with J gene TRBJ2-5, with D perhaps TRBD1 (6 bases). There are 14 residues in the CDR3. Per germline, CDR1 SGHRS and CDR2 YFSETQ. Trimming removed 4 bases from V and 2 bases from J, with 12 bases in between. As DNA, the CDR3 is TGCGCCAGCAGCCTGGGACAAGGACAAGAGACCCAGTACTTC. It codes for CASSLGQGQETQYF.

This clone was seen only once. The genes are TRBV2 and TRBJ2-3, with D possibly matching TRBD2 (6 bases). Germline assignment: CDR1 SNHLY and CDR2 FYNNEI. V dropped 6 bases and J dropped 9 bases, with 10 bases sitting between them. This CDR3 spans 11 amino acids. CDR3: CASRTGGTQYF. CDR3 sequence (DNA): TGTGCCAGCAGGACCGGGGGAACGCAGTATTTT.

The CDR3 spells CASYHEGQETQYF. CDR3 sequence (DNA): TGTGCCAGCTACCATGAGGGGCAAGAGACCCAGTACTTC. The V and J genes are TRBV6-1 and TRBJ2-5; D may match TRBD1 or TRBD2 (5 bases each). Germline V CDR1 and CDR2: MNHNS, SASEGT. V was cut by 8 bases and J by 2 bases, with 12 bases left in between. The CDR3 covers 13 residues.

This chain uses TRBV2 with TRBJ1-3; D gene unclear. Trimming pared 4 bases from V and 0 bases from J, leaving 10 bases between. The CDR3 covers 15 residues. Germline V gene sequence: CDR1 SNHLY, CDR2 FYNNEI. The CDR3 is CASSGRRLSGNTIYF. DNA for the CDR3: TGTGCCAGCAGTGGACGCCGGCTCTCTGGAAACACCATATATTTT.

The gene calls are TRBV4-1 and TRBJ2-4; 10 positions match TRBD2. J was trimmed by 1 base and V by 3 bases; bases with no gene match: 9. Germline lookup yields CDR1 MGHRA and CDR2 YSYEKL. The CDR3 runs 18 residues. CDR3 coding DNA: TGCGCCAGCAGCCAGGGTCGGGGTAGCGGGAGGGCCAAAAACATTCAGTACTTC. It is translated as CASSQGRGSGRAKNIQYF.